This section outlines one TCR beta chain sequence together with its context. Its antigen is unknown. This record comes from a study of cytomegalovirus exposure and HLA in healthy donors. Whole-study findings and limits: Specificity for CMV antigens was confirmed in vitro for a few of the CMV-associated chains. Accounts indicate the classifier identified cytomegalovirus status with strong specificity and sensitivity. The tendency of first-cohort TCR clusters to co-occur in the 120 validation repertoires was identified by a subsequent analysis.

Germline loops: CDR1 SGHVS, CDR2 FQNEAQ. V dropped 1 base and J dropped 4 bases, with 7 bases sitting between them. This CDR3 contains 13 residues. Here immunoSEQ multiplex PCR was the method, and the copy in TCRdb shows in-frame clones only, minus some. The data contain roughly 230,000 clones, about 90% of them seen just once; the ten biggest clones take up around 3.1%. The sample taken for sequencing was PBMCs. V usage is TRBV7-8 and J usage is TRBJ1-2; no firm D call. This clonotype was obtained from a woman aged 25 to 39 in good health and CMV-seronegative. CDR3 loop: CASSLDQVYGYTF. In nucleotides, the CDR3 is TGTGCCAGCAGCTTAGATCAGGTCTATGGCTACACCTTC.